This T cell receptor (beta chain) was sequenced for a study of blood T cell repertoires in COVID-19. As for the study in general: Nucleic acid was either cDNA or gDNA, and it came from T cells, B-cell-depleted T cells, or PBMCs.

Clinical history reported by participants formed the basis on which cohorts were assigned. This clone was counted only a few times. Source study methods: Amplification of reference gene primers was used by the study to estimate nucleated cell counts. Assay used: immunoSEQ multiplex PCR; TCRdb lists only in-frame clones, some missing. V, J and clone size reflect that table, while D and trimming were determined from the DNA. The table records more than 250,000 clones, around 86% of them present only once. This clonotype originated in a woman aged 18-29 years who had recovered from COVID-19. Sequenced: PBMCs or T cells enriched from blood (not recorded which).

CDR3 nucleotides: TGTGCCAGACCCCCGGGAAGGGAGGTTCGGGGTGAAAAACTGTTTTTT. Translated, it gives CARPPGREVRGEKLFF. The chain joins TRBV6-4 to TRBJ1-4, with D unresolved. Looked up from germline, CDR1 is MRHNA and CDR2 is SNTAGT. Trimming shortened V by 9 bases and J by 7 bases, and 24 bases separated the two germline ends. There are 16 residues in the CDR3.